These T cell receptor beta chains were read from a single sample in a study of T-cell reconstitution after alpha-beta-depleted transplantation in children. In TCRdb, the PCR reads were re-called with MiXCR into one record per CDR3 protein. Of some 300,000 distinct CDR3 sequences in the sample, 10% were seen once. This sample comprised PBMCs from the stem cell graft donor, obtained from the stem cell graft. Source of these receptors: a human donor who donated a stem cell graft to a child with acute lymphoblastic leukemia. CDR3s include the opening cysteine and the closing phenylalanine or tryptophan. Some rows have no size entry. The others give once, few or many, or a class for an expanded clone.

size	V	J	CDR3
few	TRBV24-1	TRBJ2-3	CATSGGPDTQYF
.	TRBV5-1	TRBJ1-6	CASSFLDTGEAPLHF
.	TRBV24-1	TRBJ2-7	CATFGVGTGRESYEQYF
.	TRBV4-2	TRBJ1-2	CASSQGHRYGYTF
.	TRBV7-2	TRBJ2-1	CASSPIAGDYNEQFF
.	TRBV29-1	TRBJ2-6	CSVGNEGRPGANGLTF
few	TRBV4-3	TRBJ2-1	CASSQDIGSGSTIDEQFF
many	TRBV6-4	TRBJ2-1	CASSGTSGSYNEQFF
.	TRBV9	TRBJ2-5	CASSALSRETQYF
.	TRBV4-3	TRBJ2-3	CASSQEAGRTDTQYF
.	TRBV7-2	TRBJ2-7	CASSLNTGYYEQYF
few	TRBV10-2	TRBJ2-1	CASSGWKRERNEQFF
many	TRBV28	TRBJ2-2	CASSLSLAVLRGELFF
many	TRBV5-1	TRBJ1-2	CASSLVGEYHYGYTF
.	TRBV5-1	TRBJ1-2	CASSPGQVNNYGDTF
many	TRBV20-1	TRBJ1-5	CSARDRRDSGQGYLLGNQPQHF
many	TRBV15	TRBJ2-1	CATRQGAGEQFF
.	TRBV12-3/TRBV12-4	TRBJ2-5	CASSSGTETQYF
many	TRBV7-2	TRBJ2-3	CASSLLSPDTQYF
.	TRBV9	TRBJ1-5	CASSVGNQPQHF
few	TRBV27	TRBJ2-7	CASTRQGLPWYEQYF
few	TRBV5-5	TRBJ2-2	CASSLEGDGGNTGELFF
few	TRBV4-2	TRBJ2-7	CASSQETGSGEQYF
few	TRBV12-3/TRBV12-4	TRBJ1-5	CASSLVGSYQPQHF
.	TRBV7-2	TRBJ2-5	CASSLTWVGPQETQYF
few	TRBV7-9	TRBJ1-2	CASSVGTGGSTF
many	TRBV28	TRBJ2-3	CASSLSGRGSTDTQYF
.	TRBV4-3	TRBJ2-3	CASSQGIADTQYF
many	TRBV12-3/TRBV12-4	TRBJ2-7	CASSLDRSSYEQYF
few	TRBV7-7	TRBJ2-4	CASRFFGAENMNQYF
many	TRBV5-1	TRBJ2-3	CASNPGYTDTQYF
.	TRBV2	TRBJ2-2	CASRNRTTGGELFF
.	TRBV5-1	TRBJ2-1	CASSFGVGQGLDEQFF
.	TRBV6-1	TRBJ1-1	CASKDGVWAFF
few	TRBV7-2	TRBJ2-3	CASSLWLENTQYF
few	TRBV7-2	TRBJ2-3	CASSSASGRVGDTQYF
few	TRBV7-9	TRBJ1-5	CASSLGVQGESNQPQHF
.	TRBV4-3	TRBJ1-2	CASSLGTGYQAYGYTF
many	TRBV20-1	TRBJ2-5	CSANSGRTHQETQYF
.	TRBV12-3/TRBV12-4	TRBJ2-2	CASKVGALNTGELFF
.	TRBV29-1	TRBJ1-2	CSVGEGGDYGYTF
many	TRBV6-5	TRBJ2-7	CACRTGILLWEQYF
.	TRBV12-3/TRBV12-4	TRBJ2-1	CASSLVGSGRNAQFF
few	TRBV5-1	TRBJ2-5	CASSLDVAGGQETQYF
.	TRBV7-3	TRBJ2-3	CASSSGGIRTDTQYF
few	TRBV4-1	TRBJ1-5	CASSRPGISNQPQHF
few	TRBV12-3/TRBV12-4	TRBJ2-5	CASSLSASGRLGSETQYF
.	TRBV4-3	TRBJ2-3	CASSHRLASDTQYF
few	TRBV7-9	TRBJ2-1	CASSPGLAGAHEQFF